Following are 22 T cell receptor beta chains from one sample sequenced in a study of cytomegalovirus exposure and HLA in healthy donors. A multiplex PCR was run with 60 Vbeta primers and 13 Jbeta primers. Sequencing was performed with immunoSEQ multiplex PCR; in TCRdb, only in-frame clones are kept and a portion is missing. Among about 200,000 clones listed, around 83% were seen once. Sample: PBMCs. These receptors originate from a woman aged 45 to 65 in good health and CMV-seropositive.

On this clone itself: One end of the junction varies from germline; a read error may be responsible. The V call is TRBV29-1, the J call TRBJ2-6; the match to TRBD2 covers 12 bases. The length of the CDR3 is 16 residues. Germline CDR1 SQVTM, CDR2 ANQGSEA. CDR3 coding DNA: TGCAGCGCTCGGACTAGCGGGACCTCTGGGGCCAACGGCCTGACTTTC. Its translation: CSARTSGTSGANGLTF.

CDR3 DNA sequence: TGTGCCAGTAGGGCTACAGGGGGCCGTAATCAGCCCCAGCATTTT. The encoded protein is CASRATGGRNQPQHF. J is TRBJ1-5 and V is TRBV19; 9 bases line up with TRBD1. Germline values: CDR1 LNHDA, CDR2 SQIVND (reference sequence). CDR3 length: 15 residues. The V and J ends lost 6 bases and 4 bases, in that order; junction bases with no gene match: 7.

This sequence joins TRBV28 and TRBJ1-1, with 8 bases identical to TRBD1. The CDR3 sequence is 15 residues long. Per germline, CDR1 MDHEN and CDR2 SYDVKM. V trimming: 2 bases; J trimming: 2 bases; junction bases outside the gene matches: 4. CDR3 residues: CASSLIQGANTEAFF. CDR3 nucleotides: TGTGCCAGCAGTTTAATCCAGGGGGCAAACACTGAAGCTTTCTTT.

V gene TRBV2 combines with J gene TRBJ2-3; D is undetermined. V lost 2 bases, J lost 4 bases, and 10 bases lay in between. CDR3 length: 14 residues. Germline V gene lookup returns CDR1 SNHLY and CDR2 FYNNEI. CDR3 sequence (DNA): TGTGCCAGCAGTGAACTAGAAAGGCCAGATACGCAGTATTTT. Translated, it gives CASSELERPDTQYF.

The chain combines TRBV7-2 with TRBJ2-7; 9 bases are a match to TRBD1. CDR1 and CDR2 from the germline V gene are SGHTA and FQGNSA. Losses at the gene ends were 5 bases for V and 1 base for J; bases not matched to a gene: 3. The CDR3 contains 14 residues. The CDR3, as DNA: TGTGCCAGCAGCGTGACAGGGGGATCCTACGAGCAGTACTTC. Translation: CASSVTGGSYEQYF.

V and J are TRBV4-1 and TRBJ1-4; D is undetermined. In germline, CDR1 is MGHRA, CDR2 YSYEKL. V was pared by 1 base and J by 4 bases, with 7 bases between. The CDR3 totals 14 residues. CDR3 sequence reads: CASSQVQNNEKLFF. The CDR3 bases are TGCGCCAGCAGCCAAGTTCAGAATAATGAAAAACTGTTTTTT.

This chain links TRBV29-1 with TRBJ2-1, with TRBD2 identical over 8 bases. The V gene's germline CDR1 is SQVTM and CDR2 ANQGSEA. This CDR3 has 16 residues. Losses at the gene ends were 2 bases for V and 6 bases for J; bases not matched to a gene: 12. This CDR3 is CSVESGGTSGGNEQFF. In DNA form, the CDR3 reads TGCAGCGTTGAAAGTGGAGGGACGAGCGGGGGCAATGAGCAGTTCTTC.

The chain has TRBV25-1 and TRBJ2-5; maybe TRBD1 (6 bases). The DNA end favors TRBJ2-7, so the J call may be wrong. The CDR3 extends over 13 amino acids. From germline, CDR1 is MGHDK and CDR2 SYGVNS. The CDR3, as DNA: TGTGCCAGCAGTGAGACAGGATCCTACGAGCAGTACTTC. As protein: CASSETGSYEQYF.

The chain couples TRBV7-9 to TRBJ2-5, with D tentatively TRBD2 (5 bases). Looked up from germline, CDR1 is SEHNR and CDR2 is FQNEAQ (reference sequence). This CDR3 region has 14 residues. Trimming shortened V by 3 bases and J by 2 bases, and 10 bases separated the two germline ends. Written as DNA, the CDR3 is TGTGCCAGCAGCTTGGGGAGTACTCAAGAGACCCAGTACTTC. Translated: CASSLGSTQETQYF.

The chain uses TRBV6-5 and TRBJ1-3; the match to TRBD1 covers 7 bases. V dropped 0 bases and J dropped 0; count of bases not matched to a gene: 2. The CDR3 sequence is 16 residues long. In germline, CDR1 is MNHEY, CDR2 SVGAGI. This CDR3 reads CASSYSTGASGNTIYF. The CDR3 DNA is TGTGCCAGCAGTTACTCCACAGGGGCCTCTGGAAACACCATATATTTT.

The chain couples TRBV7-2 to TRBJ2-7, with TRBD2 matching over 8 bases. Germline V gene sequence: CDR1 SGHTA, CDR2 FQGNSA. The J segment lost 0 bases and the V segment lost 5 bases, leaving 6 bases of the junction unmatched. The CDR3 runs 15 residues. The CDR3 is CASSTVAGNSYEQYF. In DNA form, the CDR3 reads TGTGCCAGCAGCACAGTAGCGGGGAACTCCTACGAGCAGTACTTC.

The chain employs TRBV27 and TRBJ2-6; 8 nucleotides match TRBD1. J gave up 2 bases and V 4 bases, and 4 bases lay outside the gene matches. The CDR3 totals 16 residues. Germline V gene data show CDR1 as MNHEY and CDR2 as SMNVEV (reference sequence). The CDR3: CASSSTGVAGANVLTF. The DNA of the CDR3 is TGTGCCAGCAGTTCGACAGGGGTAGCTGGGGCCAACGTCCTGACTTTC. The full variable domain, completed using reference TRBV27 and TRBJ2-6, is EAQVTQNPRYLITVTGKKLTVTCSQNMNHEYMSWYRQDPGLGLRQIYYSMNVEVTDKGDVPEGYKVSRKEKRNFPLILESPSPNQTSLYFCASSSTGVAGANVLTFGAGSRLTVL.

The CDR3 coding sequence is TGTGCCAGTACCGGACAGGGCGTCGGAAACACCATATATTTT. This sequence encodes CASTGQGVGNTIYF. V usage is TRBV19 and J usage is TRBJ1-3; TRBD1 agrees at 8 bases. After removal of 7 bases from V and 4 bases from J, the junction contained 6 bases not matched to a gene. CDR1 is LNHDA and CDR2 is SQIVND in the germline V gene (reference sequence). CDR3 size: 14 residues.

The chain is built from TRBV6-5 and TRBJ2-7; 8 bases agree with TRBD1. This CDR3 comprises 16 residues. Germline V gene lookup returns CDR1 MNHEY and CDR2 SVGAGI. V lost 0 bases, J lost 3 bases, and 7 bases stayed unmatched. CDR3 residues: CASSYSATGARYEQYF. CDR3 bases: TGTGCCAGCAGTTACTCGGCGACAGGGGCTCGCTACGAGCAGTACTTC.

The chain has TRBV18 and TRBJ1-3; D not resolved. CDR3 length: 14 residues. Germline values: CDR1 KGHSH, CDR2 LQKENI. Trimming cost V 0 bases and J 4 bases, with 7 bases left between them. The CDR3 loop reads CASSPPAGGNTIYF. CDR3 coding DNA: TGTGCCAGCTCACCACCGGCGGGCGGAAACACCATATATTTT.

The CDR3 coding sequence is TGCGCCAGCAGCTTTGCGACTAGCGGGAGTTCCGAGCAGTACTTC. Protein product: CASSFATSGSSEQYF. This chain connects TRBV5-1 to TRBJ2-7; 12 bases map to TRBD2. Trimming cost V 2 bases and J 6 bases; bases outside gene matches: 6. The CDR3 is 15 residues long. Per germline, CDR1 SGHRS and CDR2 YFSETQ.

The table lists this clone with a count of one. The V call is TRBV28, the J call TRBJ2-1; 8 bases fit TRBD2. The J segment lost 6 bases and the V segment lost 6 bases, leaving 4 bases of the junction unmatched. Germline V lookup: CDR1 MDHEN, CDR2 SYDVKM. The CDR3 has 13 residues. The CDR3 sequence is CASRAGAFNEQFF. The CDR3 DNA reads as TGTGCCAGCAGAGCGGGAGCCTTCAATGAGCAGTTCTTC.

V gene TRBV18 combines with J gene TRBJ1-1; D gene unclear. Germline-derived CDR1 and CDR2 are KGHSH and LQKENI. This CDR3 has 14 residues. Between the trimmed V and J ends, which lost 0 bases and 4 bases, there was a span of 9 bases. CDR3 bases: TGTGCCAGCTCACCACCCGATGGAGGCACTGAAGCTTTCTTT. It encodes CASSPPDGGTEAFF.

The gene calls are TRBV2 and TRBJ2-7; the D is unclear. Germline V CDR1 and CDR2: SNHLY, FYNNEI. V lost 8 bases and J lost 3, with 14 bases in between. CDR3 length equals 13 residues. The CDR3 DNA sequence: TGTGCCAGCTTGGTTCGTCTAGGCTACGAGCAGTACTTC. Amino acid sequence: CASLVRLGYEQYF.

The V call is TRBV10-2, the J call TRBJ1-1; 8 nucleotides line up with TRBD1. CDR3 length equals 14 residues. After removal of 3 bases from V and 6 bases from J, the junction contained 6 bases not matched to a gene. CDR1 is WSHSY and CDR2 is SAAADI in the germline V gene. As DNA, the CDR3 is TGCGCCAGCAGTGATTCGGGACAGGCCGCTGAAGCTTTCTTT. Amino acid sequence: CASSDSGQAAEAFF.

The V and J genes are TRBV11-2 and TRBJ2-7, with 9 bases fitting TRBD2. CDR3 length: 15 amino acids. The V gene end was trimmed by 1 base and the J gene end by 3 bases; junction bases not matched to a gene: 4. CDR1 SGHAT and CDR2 FQNNGV come from the germline V gene. The CDR3: CASSLVAGVGYEQYF. As DNA, the CDR3 is TGTGCCAGCAGCTTAGTAGCGGGAGTAGGCTACGAGCAGTACTTC.

The chain combines TRBV2 with TRBJ2-1; D might be TRBD2 (7 bases). The germline V gene has CDR1 SNHLY and CDR2 FYNNEI. The CDR3 loop spans 17 amino acids. V shed 3 bases and J shed 0 bases, with 15 bases lying between them. DNA for the CDR3: TGTGCCAGCAGTGATGGGGGGGGCGTCTACTCCTACAATGAGCAGTTCTTC. Translating it yields CASSDGGGVYSYNEQFF.